This section outlines one TCR beta chain sequence together with its context. Use of 60 Vbeta and 13 Jbeta primers characterized the PCR. The assay was immunoSEQ multiplex PCR, and TCRdb's table has in-frame clones only and misses some. The sample has some 90,000 clones, around 81% seen once. The sample is drawn from a study of cytomegalovirus exposure and HLA in healthy donors. V trimming: 7 bases; J trimming: 0 bases; junction bases outside the gene matches: 17. Germline V CDR1 and CDR2: SEHNR, FQNEAQ (reference sequence). The CDR3 loop spans 19 amino acids. The clonotype was recovered from a man under 40 in good health and CMV-seronegative. The rearrangement joins TRBV7-9 to TRBJ1-2, with TRBD1 matching 10 bases. Sequencing was carried out using PBMCs. The CDR3 DNA sequence: TGTGCCAGCACCCGTCTTAGTGGGACAGGGGAAGTGGCTAACTATGGCTACACCTTC. This encodes CASTRLSGTGEVANYGYTF.